Each of the 8 T cell receptor beta chains below was sequenced from the same sample in a study of T cell repertoires in cytomegalovirus infection. TCRdb independently ran MiXCR on the reads; one entry per CDR3 protein. The table shows roughly 180,000 distinct CDR3 sequences, with approximately 30% occurring only once. The material sequenced was PBMCs. These receptor sequences come from a human donor in good health (CMV status not recorded). Some clones in this sample may be carry-over from other donors' samples.

This clonotype has only a few counts. The J gene is TRBJ1-5, the V gene TRBV7-8; maybe TRBD1 (6 bases). The germline V gene encodes CDR1 SGHVS and CDR2 FQNEAQ. With 5 bases removed from V and 4 bases from J, the gap between germline ends came to 18 bases. The CDR3 covers 16 residues. CDR3 loop: CASSLGGVLPNQPQHF. The CDR3 DNA follows: TGTGCCAGCAGCCTAGGGGGGGTCCTACCAAATCAGCCCCAGCATTTT.

This clonotype appeared many times. V usage is TRBV25-1 and J usage is TRBJ1-2; D perhaps matches TRBD1 (5 bases). CDR1 and CDR2 (germline): MGHDK, SYGVNS. The CDR3 extends over 15 amino acids. The ends were cut back, 2 bases at V and 0 bases at J, with 10 bases in the middle. CDR3 loop: CASSEGTYANYGYTF. In DNA, the CDR3 is TGTGCCAGCAGTGAAGGGACCTATGCTAACTATGGCTACACCTTC.

Many counts were recorded for this clonotype. V and J are TRBV7-2 and TRBJ1-1, with no clear D. Trimming pared 5 bases from V and 3 bases from J, leaving 13 bases between. Germline V lookup: CDR1 SGHTA, CDR2 FQGNSA. There are 14 residues in the CDR3. CDR3 DNA: TGTGCCAGCAGCCCTGAGACCGGGTACACTGAAGCTTTCTTT. Amino acids: CASSPETGYTEAFF.

The chain joins TRBV15 to TRBJ2-7, with D tentatively TRBD2 (5 bases). The germline V gene has CDR1 LNHNV and CDR2 YYDKDF (reference sequence). The V gene lost 0 bases and the J gene lost 2 bases, with 17 bases spanning the gap. The CDR3 is made up of 17 amino acids. CDR3 sequence reads: CATSRDPQLETPYEQYF. CDR3 DNA: TGTGCCACCAGCAGAGATCCCCAACTAGAGACCCCCTACGAGCAGTACTTC.

The chain carries TRBV9 and TRBJ2-7; maybe TRBD2 (6 bases). The CDR3 runs 14 residues. Deletions cut 3 bases from V and 3 bases from J, with 13 bases between. The germline V gene encodes CDR1 SGDLS and CDR2 YYNGEE. Here the CDR3 DNA reads TGTGCCAGCAGCGCCCGCGGGGTGGGCTACGAGCAGTACTTC. Translating it yields CASSARGVGYEQYF.

In this sample, this clonotype turned up many times. The chain employs TRBV7-2 and TRBJ2-3, with 11 positions matching TRBD2. CDR3 length: 15 amino acids. Germline V gene sequence: CDR1 SGHTA, CDR2 FQGNSA. V lost 3 bases to trimming and J lost 3 bases; unmatched junction nucleotides: 2. CDR3 region: CASSLTSGETDTQYF. In DNA, the CDR3 is TGTGCCAGCAGCTTGACTAGCGGGGAAACAGATACGCAGTATTTT.

The V and J genes are TRBV12-5 and TRBJ2-6; the match to TRBD2 covers 8 bases. This CDR3 is built from 12 residues. Germline trimming cut 2 bases from V and 15 bases from J; bases unmatched to any gene: 3. Germline loops: CDR1 LGHNT, CDR2 FRNRAP. The CDR3 DNA is TGTGCTAGTGGTTTGCCTCGGGGGGGCCTGACTTTC. Translated, it gives CASGLPRGGLTF.

The chain employs TRBV5-1 and TRBJ2-5; no clear D gene. Germline V gene data show CDR1 as SGHRS and CDR2 as YFSETQ. This CDR3 region has 15 residues. Trimming shortened V by 0 bases and J by 1 base, and 10 bases separated the two germline ends. The CDR3 DNA sequence: TGCGCCAGCAGCTTGGCCGTTGGACCCCAAGAGACCCAGTACTTC. It translates to CASSLAVGPQETQYF.